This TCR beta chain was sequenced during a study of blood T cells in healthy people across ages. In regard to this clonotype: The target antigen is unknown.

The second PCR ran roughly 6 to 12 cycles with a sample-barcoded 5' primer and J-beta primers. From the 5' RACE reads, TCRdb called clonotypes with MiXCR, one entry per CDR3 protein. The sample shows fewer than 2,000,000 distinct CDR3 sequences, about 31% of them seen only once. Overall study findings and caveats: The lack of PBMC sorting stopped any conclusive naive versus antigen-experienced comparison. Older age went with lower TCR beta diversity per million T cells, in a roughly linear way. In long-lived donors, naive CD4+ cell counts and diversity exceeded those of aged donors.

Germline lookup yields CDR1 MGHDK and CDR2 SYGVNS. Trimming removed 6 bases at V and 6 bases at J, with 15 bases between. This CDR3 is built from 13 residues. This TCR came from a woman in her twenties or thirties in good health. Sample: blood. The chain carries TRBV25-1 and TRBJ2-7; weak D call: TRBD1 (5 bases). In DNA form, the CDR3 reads TGTGCCAGCAGGGAACAAGGGGAAAGCGAGCAGTACTTC. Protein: CASREQGESEQYF.